This entry lists 32 T cell receptor beta chains sequenced from one sample in a study of blood T cell repertoires in COVID-19. Assay used: immunoSEQ multiplex PCR; TCRdb lists only in-frame clones, some missing. In the table there are about 400,000 clones, 89% of which are singletons. The sample taken for sequencing was peripheral blood. The source is a middle-aged man with acute or convalescent COVID-19.

The genes are TRBV3-1 (or the pseudogene TRBV3-2) and TRBJ1-2; D not resolved. Trimming took off 2 bases at V and 11 bases at J, with 21 bases between the two ends. This CDR3 is built from 15 residues. Germline loops: CDR1 LGHDT, CDR2 YNNKEL (reference sequence). In DNA, the CDR3 is TGTGCCAGCAGCCAACGGCGGCCCCCGGCTATGCGGTACACCTTC. Translated: CASSQRRPPAMRYTF.

The chain joins TRBV19 to TRBJ2-7, with TRBD1 as a possible D gene (5 bases). V was trimmed by 5 bases and J by 4 bases, leaving 9 bases between them. This CDR3 is built from 12 residues. Germline-derived CDR1 and CDR2 are LNHDA and SQIVND (reference sequence). The CDR3 spells CASSAQGYEQYF. Here the CDR3 DNA reads TGTGCCAGTAGTGCCCAGGGTTACGAGCAGTACTTC.

The chain recombines TRBV5-4 with TRBJ1-2; maybe TRBD1 (5 bases). Trimming stripped 3 bases from V and 4 bases from J, with 16 bases between. The CDR3 totals 15 residues. CDR1 SGHNT and CDR2 YYREEE come from the germline V gene (reference sequence). CDR3 protein: CASSSGVGGAYGYTF. The CDR3, as DNA: TGTGCCAGCAGCTCCGGAGTTGGTGGGGCCTATGGCTACACCTTC. The variable domain in full, completed from reference TRBV5-4 and TRBJ1-2, reads ETGVTQSPTHLIKTRGQQVTLRCSSQSGHNTVSWYQQALGQGPQFIFQYYREEENGRGNFPPRFSGLQFPNYSSELNVNALELDDSALYLCASSSGVGGAYGYTFGSGTRLTVV.

The chain links TRBV5-1 to TRBJ1-1; 7 bases map to TRBD1. The germline CDR1 and CDR2 sequences are SGHRS and YFSETQ. There are 14 residues in the CDR3. The V and J ends lost 8 bases and 0 bases, in that order; junction bases with no gene match: 7. This CDR3 is CASQQGTMNTEAFF. CDR3 nucleotides: TGCGCCAGTCAACAGGGGACCATGAACACTGAAGCTTTCTTT.

The CDR3 here is CASSAPGSSAPGDTQYF. The CDR3 coding sequence is TGTGCCAGCAGCGCCCCCGGTTCTAGCGCGCCGGGGGATACGCAGTATTTT. The genes are TRBV9 and TRBJ2-3; the D gene is possibly TRBD2 (6 bases). V shed 3 bases and J shed 6 bases, with 23 bases lying between them. Germline-derived CDR1 and CDR2 are SGDLS and YYNGEE. CDR3 size: 17 residues.

This clone appeared once. The J gene is TRBJ2-1, the V gene TRBV24-1; D not resolved. CDR3 length: 16 residues. With 0 bases removed from V and 0 bases from J, the gap between germline ends came to 8 bases. Germline values: CDR1 KGHDR, CDR2 SFDVKD. The CDR3 loop is CATSDLTMSSYNEQFF. DNA for the CDR3: TGTGCCACCAGTGATTTGACGATGAGCTCCTACAATGAGCAGTTCTTC.

This clone has a single count. The chain joins TRBV28 to TRBJ1-1; D unresolved. The V end lost 5 bases, the J end lost 1 base, and 14 bases lay between the germline ends. Germline V gene data show CDR1 as MDHEN and CDR2 as SYDVKM. This CDR3 has 15 amino acids. The CDR3 loop is CASSPLGMANTEAFF. In DNA form, the CDR3 reads TGTGCCAGCAGTCCCCTTGGTATGGCGAACACTGAAGCTTTCTTT.

V usage is TRBV5-4 and J usage is TRBJ1-2; TRBD1 agrees at 7 bases. V lost 0 bases to trimming and J lost 2 bases; unmatched junction nucleotides: 4. The CDR3 extends over 15 amino acids. Germline assignment: CDR1 SGHNT and CDR2 YYREEE (reference sequence). The CDR3: CASSLVGQANYGYTF. As DNA, the CDR3 is TGTGCCAGCAGCTTGGTCGGACAGGCGAACTATGGCTACACCTTC.

The chain links TRBV29-1 to TRBJ1-1; perhaps TRBD1 as D (6 bases). The V end lost 7 bases, the J end lost 1 base, and 10 bases lay between the germline ends. The CDR3 spans 12 residues. Germline assignment: CDR1 SQVTM and CDR2 ANQGSEA. The CDR3 bases are TGCAGCGGGGGGGGACAGAACACTGAAGCTTTCTTT. This translates into CSGGGQNTEAFF.

Remarks on this clone: Other DNA sequences in this sample translate to the same CDR3. This chain joins TRBV9 and TRBJ1-2; 7 nucleotides align to TRBD1. Germline V gene sequence: CDR1 SGDLS, CDR2 YYNGEE. CDR3 length: 14 amino acids. After removal of 2 bases from V and 0 bases from J, the junction contained 1 base not matched to a gene. CDR3 in DNA: TGTGCCAGCAGCGTTGACAGGGCTAACTATGGCTACACCTTC. It specifies CASSVDRANYGYTF.

Note on this clone: Sequence at one end of the junction differs from germline and may be a read error. The chain links TRBV10-2 to TRBJ1-5, with TRBD1 matching 7 bases. CDR1 WSHSY and CDR2 SAAADI come from the germline V gene. The CDR3 totals 15 residues. CDR3 DNA sequence: TGCGCCAGCAGAGAGTTGGGACAGTCCTATCAGCCCCAGCATTTT. It specifies CASRELGQSYQPQHF.

The V gene is TRBV19, the J gene TRBJ1-1; a weak D match, TRBD1 (6 bases). Trimming removed 6 bases from V and 7 bases from J, with 15 bases in between. Germline values: CDR1 LNHDA, CDR2 SQIVND (reference sequence). The CDR3 runs 13 residues. The CDR3 DNA follows: TGTGCCAGTAGCCCACAGGGATGGGATGAAGCTTTCTTT. Translating gives CASSPQGWDEAFF.

The V and J genes are TRBV2 and TRBJ1-5; D is unresolved. The CDR3 covers 17 residues. Trimming took off 2 bases at V and 0 bases at J, with 14 bases between the two ends. CDR1 and CDR2 from the germline V gene are SNHLY and FYNNEI. The CDR3 DNA sequence: TGTGCCAGCAGTGAAAGGATGGGAGGGTATAGCAATCAGCCCCAGCATTTT. It codes for CASSERMGGYSNQPQHF.

The chain has TRBV6-1 and TRBJ1-2, with a weak D call TRBD1 (5 bases). The V and J ends lost 2 bases and 6 bases respectively, with 13 bases between them. The CDR3 length is 14 residues. From germline, CDR1 is MNHNS and CDR2 SASEGT. The CDR3 DNA reads as TGTGCCAGCAGTGAACCCCCCCAGGGAAATGGCTACACCTTC. As protein: CASSEPPQGNGYTF.

This clone was observed many times. The CDR3 bases are TGCGCCAGCAGCCAAGAGGAGGGCGCCGGCTCCTACGAGCAGTACTTC. Its translation is CASSQEEGAGSYEQYF. The chain employs TRBV4-3 and TRBJ2-7; possibly TRBD2 for D (6 bases). The CDR3 contains 16 residues. Trimming shortened V by 0 bases and J by 0 bases, and 12 bases separated the two germline ends. Germline CDR1 is LGHNA and CDR2 is YSLEER.

This clone was found once. This chain uses TRBV15 with TRBJ1-1; the D gene is possibly TRBD1 (5 bases). Deletions cut 5 bases from V and 4 bases from J, with 17 bases between. CDR1 LNHNV and CDR2 YYDKDF come from the germline V gene (reference sequence). CDR3 length: 15 residues. CDR3 bases: TGTGCCACCAGCCGAGGGGCGCGGGGGACCACTGAAGCTTTCTTT. Translated, it gives CATSRGARGTTEAFF.

CDR3 in amino acids: CASSPGGRVDSPLHF. The DNA for the CDR3 is TGTGCCAGCAGTCCCGGAGGGCGAGTTGATTCACCCCTCCACTTT. This rearrangement joins TRBV5-4 to TRBJ1-6, with D uncertain. V dropped 5 bases and J dropped 8 bases, with 17 bases sitting between them. CDR1 is SGHNT, CDR2 YYREEE, per germline (reference sequence). CDR3 size: 15 residues.

The rearrangement links TRBV7-2 to TRBJ1-3; D is uncertain. The V end lost 4 bases, the J end lost 2 bases, and 6 bases lay between the germline ends. The germline V gene encodes CDR1 SGHTA and CDR2 FQGNSA. The CDR3 runs 13 residues. The CDR3 DNA reads as TGTGCCAGCAGCTCTTCTGCTGGAAACACCATATATTTT. Its translation is CASSSSAGNTIYF.

The J gene is TRBJ1-4, the V gene TRBV2; D possibly corresponds to TRBD1 (5 bases). The germline CDR1 and CDR2 sequences are SNHLY and FYNNEI. The CDR3 has 14 amino acids. With 3 bases removed from V and 7 bases from J, the gap between germline ends came to 12 bases. CDR3 in DNA: TGTGCCAGCAGTGAGTTGGGACTTGGTGAAAAACTGTTTTTT. Translation: CASSELGLGEKLFF.

The chain carries TRBV3-1 (or the pseudogene TRBV3-2) and TRBJ1-4, with a tentative D call TRBD1 (5 bases). The CDR3 contains 16 residues. Looked up from germline, CDR1 is LGHDT and CDR2 is YNNKEL (reference sequence). Trimming removed 1 base from V and 3 bases from J, with 12 bases in between. The CDR3 here is CASSQVGGAPNEKLFF. For the CDR3, the DNA is TGTGCCAGCAGCCAAGTAGGCGGGGCCCCTAATGAAAAACTGTTTTTT.

J is TRBJ1-1 and V is TRBV28, with no clear D. Germline V gene sequence: CDR1 MDHEN, CDR2 SYDVKM. The CDR3 contains 15 residues. V lost 5 bases to trimming and J lost 2 bases, with 15 bases between them. This CDR3 reads CASSLTEGGNTEAFF. The CDR3 DNA reads TGTGCCAGCAGTCTCACCGAGGGAGGCAACACTGAAGCTTTCTTT. Full variable domain (outside the CDR3, taken from reference TRBV28 and TRBJ1-1): DVKVTQSSRYLVKRTGEKVFLECVQDMDHENMFWYRQDPGLGLRLIYFSYDVKMKEKGDIPEGYSVSREKKERFSLILESASTNQTSMYLCASSLTEGGNTEAFFGQGTRLTVV.

This clone was seen once. The chain employs TRBV11-3 and TRBJ2-1; no clear D. Trimming stripped 4 bases from V and 5 bases from J, with 9 bases between. The CDR3 is 13 residues long. The germline CDR1 and CDR2 sequences are SGHNT and YENEEA. The CDR3 region is CASSSGPNNEQFF. The CDR3 bases are TGTGCCAGCAGCTCCGGTCCTAACAATGAGCAGTTCTTC.

This rearrangement joins TRBV11-2 to TRBJ1-5; D not certain. CDR1 and CDR2 (germline): SGHAT, FQNNGV. The germline V and J ends were trimmed by 5 bases and 4 bases, with 6 bases remaining between them. The CDR3 is made up of 12 amino acids. The CDR3 DNA sequence: TGTGCCAGCAGCGTCCCGAATCAGCCCCAGCATTTT. Translating gives CASSVPNQPQHF.

The V and J genes are TRBV7-2 and TRBJ2-7; the match to TRBD2 covers 10 bases. This CDR3 is built from 15 residues. The V segment lost 6 bases and the J segment 3 bases; nucleotides outside the gene matches: 8. In germline, CDR1 is SGHTA, CDR2 FQGNSA. The CDR3 sequence: CASSSWTSGDYEQYF. For the CDR3, the DNA is TGTGCCAGCAGTTCTTGGACTAGCGGAGACTACGAGCAGTACTTC.

This clone was detected a few times. The chain is built from TRBV7-9 and TRBJ2-5; the match to TRBD2 covers 16 bases. Trimming took 4 bases from V and 5 from J; bases not matched to a gene: 13. Germline loops: CDR1 SEHNR, CDR2 FQNEAQ (reference sequence). There are 19 residues in the CDR3. The CDR3 DNA reads as TGTGCCAGCAGCTCGACCGGGACTAGCGGGGGGGCCGTTGAGGAGACCCAGTACTTC. Its translation: CASSSTGTSGGAVEETQYF.

The chain has TRBV18 and TRBJ2-7; 9 bases map to TRBD1. Germline V gives CDR1 KGHSH, CDR2 LQKENI. The J segment lost 4 bases and the V segment lost 3 bases, leaving 13 bases of the junction unmatched. CDR3 length: 17 residues. The CDR3 loop reads CASSPGPGQGIKYEQYF. The DNA of the CDR3 is TGTGCCAGCTCACCGGGGCCGGGACAGGGTATTAAGTACGAGCAGTACTTC.

In nucleotides, the CDR3 is TGTGCCAGCAGCCGGCCAGGGGCCACCTACGAGCAGTACTTC. Protein: CASSRPGATYEQYF. V gene TRBV13 combines with J gene TRBJ2-7; D is possibly TRBD1 (6 bases). Between the trimmed V and J ends, which lost 5 bases and 2 bases, there was a span of 13 bases. Germline CDR1 reads PRHDT; CDR2 reads FYEKMQ (reference sequence). This CDR3 has 14 residues.

The CDR3 DNA sequence: TGCGCCAGCAGCTCGGGGAATGCTTACGACTATGGCTACACCTTC. It translates to CASSSGNAYDYGYTF. This chain joins TRBV5-1 and TRBJ1-2; D not resolved. CDR1 is SGHRS, CDR2 YFSETQ, per germline. V lost 3 bases and J 3 bases, leaving 15 bases between the germline ends. CDR3 length: 15 residues.

Points on this clone: A read error is possible here, since a much larger clone lies one base away. CDR3 sequence reads: CASSDNMNTEAFF. The CDR3 DNA reads TGTGCCAGCAGTGACAACATGAACACTGAAGCTTTCTTT. The chain is built from TRBV6-1 and TRBJ1-1; D not certain. The V end lost 3 bases, the J end lost 0 bases, and 5 bases lay between the germline ends. Germline CDR1 and CDR2: MNHNS and SASEGT. CDR3 length equals 13 residues.

This CDR3 reads CASSRSTGEQYF. DNA of the CDR3: TGTGCCAGCAGCCGATCAACAGGCGAGCAGTACTTC. J is TRBJ2-7 and V is TRBV5-4; D is possibly TRBD1 (5 bases). The V gene's germline CDR1 is SGHNT and CDR2 YYREEE (reference sequence). This CDR3 is 12 amino acids long. With 4 bases removed from V and 6 bases from J, the gap between germline ends came to 11 bases. Looking up the rest from reference TRBV5-4 and TRBJ2-7 gives the full variable domain: ETGVTQSPTHLIKTRGQQVTLRCSSQSGHNTVSWYQQALGQGPQFIFQYYREEENGRGNFPPRFSGLQFPNYSSELNVNALELDDSALYLCASSRSTGEQYFGPGTRLTVT.

The rearrangement joins TRBV28 to TRBJ2-1; 8 nucleotides line up with TRBD2. CDR1 and CDR2 from the germline V gene are MDHEN and SYDVKM. Losses at the gene ends were 5 bases for V and 2 bases for J; bases not matched to a gene: 5. The CDR3 runs 15 residues. Written as DNA, the CDR3 is TGTGCCAGCAGTCCCGGGAGGGTCGCCTACAATGAGCAGTTCTTC. This codes for CASSPGRVAYNEQFF.

This chain connects TRBV21-1 to TRBJ2-5; the table's D gene call, TRBD2, was not cross checked with the DNA. TRBV21-1 is a known pseudogene. The CDR3 consists of 13 residues. The CDR3 spells CASSPPRRETQYF. The CDR3 nucleotides read TGTGCCAGCAGCCCCCCCCGTCGAGAGACCCAGTACTTC.